This TCR beta chain was obtained from a study of T cell clones after liver transplantation. As for the study in general: TCRbeta sequencing after a pre-transplant mixed lymphocyte reaction identified graft-donor-reactive clones, later tracked in post-transplant blood.

Profiling relied on immunoSEQ multiplex PCR, and the TCRdb table lists in-frame clones only, not all of them. The sample carries around 76,000 clones, approximately 80% recorded once. Notes on the study in general: The donor-reactive repertoire was only partly measurable in a couple of subjects, lacking donor cells.

The germline V gene encodes CDR1 SGHNT and CDR2 YYREEE (reference sequence). This CDR3 is 13 amino acids long. V gave up 0 bases and J gave up 5 bases, with 8 bases separating them. Details on this clone: No antigen is known for it.

The rearrangement joins TRBV5-4 to TRBJ2-5; no clear D gene. Specimen: CD4+ T cells from blood, collected 12 months after liver transplant. The source of this sequence is a human patient who received a liver transplant. Some of the T cells might come from the graft donor. The DNA of the CDR3 is TGTGCCAGCAGCTTGGGGCAGGAGGAGACCCAGTACTTC. Translation gives CASSLGQEETQYF.